Included here is one T cell receptor (beta chain) sequence, with context. This specimen belongs to a study of T cells in Graves' hyperthyroidism and ophthalmopathy. Stability of Graves' hyperthyroidism was defined as absent ophthalmopathy progression within 18 months. RNA transcripts provided the source from which TCR beta CDR3 regions were amplified. During a first-round RT-PCR of the TCR CDR3, the HTBI primer set was used. TCRdb analysed the multiplex PCR reads with MiXCR anew, one entry per CDR3 protein. The sample includes roughly 100,000 distinct CDR3 sequences, 47% of them seen just once. Between the trimmed V and J ends, which lost 0 bases and 4 bases, there was a span of 13 bases. This CDR3 is built from 15 residues. Germline-derived CDR1 and CDR2 are SGHRS and YFSETQ.

The rearrangement uses TRBV5-1 and TRBJ2-5; tentatively, D is TRBD2 (6 bases). The sequence came from a man aged 40-50 years with Graves' hyperthyroidism. The sequenced sample consisted of blood. The CDR3 loop is CASSLGAGGGETQYF. CDR3 nucleotides: TGCGCCAGCAGCTTGGGGGCCGGGGGAGGAGAGACCCAGTACTTC.